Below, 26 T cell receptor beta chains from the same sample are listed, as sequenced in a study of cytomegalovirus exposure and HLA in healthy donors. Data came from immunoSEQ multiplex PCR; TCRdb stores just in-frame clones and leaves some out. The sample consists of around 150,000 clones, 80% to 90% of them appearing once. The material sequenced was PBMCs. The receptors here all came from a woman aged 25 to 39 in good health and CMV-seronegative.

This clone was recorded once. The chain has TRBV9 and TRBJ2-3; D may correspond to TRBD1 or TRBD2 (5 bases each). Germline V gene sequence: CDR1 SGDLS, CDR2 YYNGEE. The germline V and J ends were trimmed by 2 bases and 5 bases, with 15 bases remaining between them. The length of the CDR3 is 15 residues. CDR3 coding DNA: TGTGCCAGCAGCGTGATAGGGGACGAGGGAGATACGCAGTATTTT. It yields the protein CASSVIGDEGDTQYF.

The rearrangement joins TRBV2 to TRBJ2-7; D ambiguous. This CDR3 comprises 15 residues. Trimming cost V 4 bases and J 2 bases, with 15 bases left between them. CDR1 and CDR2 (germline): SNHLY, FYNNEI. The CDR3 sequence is CASSAGIYPTYEQYF. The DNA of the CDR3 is TGTGCCAGCAGTGCCGGCATATACCCTACCTACGAGCAGTACTTC.

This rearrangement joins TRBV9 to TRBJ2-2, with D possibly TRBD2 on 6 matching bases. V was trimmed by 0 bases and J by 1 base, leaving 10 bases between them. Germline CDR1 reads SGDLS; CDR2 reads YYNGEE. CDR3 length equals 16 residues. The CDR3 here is CASSVELAENTGELFF. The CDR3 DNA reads TGTGCCAGCAGCGTAGAACTAGCTGAGAACACCGGGGAGCTGTTTTTT. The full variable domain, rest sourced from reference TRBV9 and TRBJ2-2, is DSGVTQTPKHLITATGQRVTLRCSPRSGDLSVYWYQQSLDQGLQFLIQYYNGEERAKGNILERFSAQQFPDLHSELNLSSLELGDSALYFCASSVELAENTGELFFGEGSRLTVL.

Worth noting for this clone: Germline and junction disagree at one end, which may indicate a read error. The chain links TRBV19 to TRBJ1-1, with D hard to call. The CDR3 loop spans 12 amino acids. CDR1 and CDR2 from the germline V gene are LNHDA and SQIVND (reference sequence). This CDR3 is CASRTRDFGRRF. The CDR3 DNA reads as TGTGCCAGTAGGACCCGAGATTTCGGACGGAGGTTT.

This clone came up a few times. CDR3 loop: CSADYRGTDGYTF. The CDR3 nucleotides are TGCAGCGCCGATTACCGGGGCACGGATGGCTACACCTTC. This rearrangement joins TRBV29-1 to TRBJ1-2, with D possibly being TRBD1 (5 bases). CDR1 is SQVTM and CDR2 is ANQGSEA in the germline V gene. The CDR3 contains 13 residues. The V end lost 7 bases, the J end lost 6 bases, and 18 bases lay between the germline ends.

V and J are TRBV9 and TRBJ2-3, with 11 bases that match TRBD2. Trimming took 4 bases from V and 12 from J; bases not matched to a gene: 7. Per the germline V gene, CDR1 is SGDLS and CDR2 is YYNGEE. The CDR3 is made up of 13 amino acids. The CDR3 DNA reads TGTGCCAGCAGCCCTCGGACTAGCGGGCCACAGTATTTT. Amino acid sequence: CASSPRTSGPQYF.

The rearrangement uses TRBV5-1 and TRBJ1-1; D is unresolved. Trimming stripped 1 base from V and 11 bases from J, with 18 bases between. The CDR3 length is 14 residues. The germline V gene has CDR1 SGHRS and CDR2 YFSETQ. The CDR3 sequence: CASSLPTPRAAAFF. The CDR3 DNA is TGCGCCAGCAGCTTGCCCACCCCAAGGGCGGCGGCTTTCTTT.

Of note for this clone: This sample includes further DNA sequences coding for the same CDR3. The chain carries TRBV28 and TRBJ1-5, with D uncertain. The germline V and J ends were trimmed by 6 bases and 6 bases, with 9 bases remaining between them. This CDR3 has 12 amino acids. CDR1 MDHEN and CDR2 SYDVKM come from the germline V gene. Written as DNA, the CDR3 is TGTGCCAGCAGCCTCGCCGGTCAGCCCCAGCATTTT. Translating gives CASSLAGQPQHF.

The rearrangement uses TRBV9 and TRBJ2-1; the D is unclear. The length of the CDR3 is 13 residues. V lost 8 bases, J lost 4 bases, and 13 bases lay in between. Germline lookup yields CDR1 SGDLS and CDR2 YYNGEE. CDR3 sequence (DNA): TGTGCCAGTCGCCCCCTGGGGTACAATGAGCAGTTCTTC. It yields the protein CASRPLGYNEQFF.

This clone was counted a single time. The CDR3, as DNA: TGTGCCAGCAGGACAGGGGGCAGTATGTACGAGCAGTACTTC. This translates into CASRTGGSMYEQYF. The rearrangement links TRBV11-2 to TRBJ2-7, with 10 bases matching TRBD1. This CDR3 spans 14 amino acids. Trimming removed 6 bases from V and 4 bases from J; junction bases left unmatched: 6. Germline CDR1 is SGHAT and CDR2 is FQNNGV.

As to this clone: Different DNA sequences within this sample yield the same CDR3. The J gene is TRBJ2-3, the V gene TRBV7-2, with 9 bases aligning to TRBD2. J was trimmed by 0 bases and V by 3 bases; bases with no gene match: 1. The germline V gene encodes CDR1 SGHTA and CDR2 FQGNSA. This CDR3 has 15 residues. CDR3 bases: TGTGCCAGCAGCTTGGCGGGAGGGAGCACAGATACGCAGTATTTT. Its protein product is CASSLAGGSTDTQYF.

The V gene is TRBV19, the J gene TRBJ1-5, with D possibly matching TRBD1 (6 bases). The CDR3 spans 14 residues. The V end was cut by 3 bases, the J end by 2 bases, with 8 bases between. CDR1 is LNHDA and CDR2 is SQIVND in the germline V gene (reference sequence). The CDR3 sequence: CASSIGGRNQPQHF. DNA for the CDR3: TGTGCCAGTAGTATTGGGGGGCGCAATCAGCCCCAGCATTTT.

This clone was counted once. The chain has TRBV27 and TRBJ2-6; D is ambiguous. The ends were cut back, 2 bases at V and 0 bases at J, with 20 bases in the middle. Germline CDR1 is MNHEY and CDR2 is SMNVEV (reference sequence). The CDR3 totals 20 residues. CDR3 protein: CASSLRVPVLSDSGANVLTF. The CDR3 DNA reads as TGTGCCAGCAGTTTACGGGTGCCGGTGCTATCGGACTCTGGGGCCAACGTCCTGACTTTC.

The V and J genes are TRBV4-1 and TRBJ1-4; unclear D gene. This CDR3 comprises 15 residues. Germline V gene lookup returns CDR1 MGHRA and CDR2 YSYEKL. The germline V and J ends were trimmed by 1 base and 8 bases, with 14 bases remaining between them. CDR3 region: CASSQGRLGGEKLFF. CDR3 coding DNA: TGCGCCAGCAGCCAAGGACGGCTGGGAGGCGAAAAACTGTTTTTT.

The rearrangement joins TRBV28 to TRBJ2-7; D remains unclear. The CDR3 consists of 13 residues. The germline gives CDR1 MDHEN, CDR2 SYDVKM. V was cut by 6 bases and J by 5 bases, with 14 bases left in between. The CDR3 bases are TGTGCCAGCAGCTCCCCACCCTTAGACGAGCAGTACTTC. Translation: CASSSPPLDEQYF.

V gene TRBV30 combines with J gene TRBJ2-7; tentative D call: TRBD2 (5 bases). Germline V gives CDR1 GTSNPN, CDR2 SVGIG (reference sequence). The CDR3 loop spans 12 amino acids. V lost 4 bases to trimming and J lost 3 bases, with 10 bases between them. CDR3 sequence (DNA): TGTGCCTGGATGGAGGTTGACTACGAGCAGTACTTC. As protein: CAWMEVDYEQYF.

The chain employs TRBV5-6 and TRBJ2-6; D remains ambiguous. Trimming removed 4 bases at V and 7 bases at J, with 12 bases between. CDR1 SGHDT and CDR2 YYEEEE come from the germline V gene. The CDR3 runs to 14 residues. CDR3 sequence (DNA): TGTGCCAGCAGCATCGCCTTCGGAGCCAACGTCCTGACTTTC. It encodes CASSIAFGANVLTF.

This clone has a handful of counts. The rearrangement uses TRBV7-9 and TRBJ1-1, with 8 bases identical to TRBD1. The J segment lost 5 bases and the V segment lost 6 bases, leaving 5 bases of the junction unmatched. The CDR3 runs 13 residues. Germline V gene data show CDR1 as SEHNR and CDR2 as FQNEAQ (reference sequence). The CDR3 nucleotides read TGTGCCAGCAGGCGACAGGGGATGACTGAAGCTTTCTTT. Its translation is CASRRQGMTEAFF.

This CDR3 reads CASSQDFAGNTIYF. In DNA, the CDR3 is TGTGCCAGCAGCCAAGATTTTGCTGGAAACACCATATATTTT. This rearrangement joins TRBV4-2 to TRBJ1-3; unclear D gene. The ends were cut back, 0 bases at V and 2 bases at J, with 5 bases in the middle. The CDR3 covers 14 residues. Germline CDR1 and CDR2: LGHNA and YNFKEQ.

CDR3 sequence reads: CASSRTSGSSYEQYF. The DNA of the CDR3 is TGTGCCAGCAGCCGGACTAGCGGGAGCTCCTACGAGCAGTACTTC. The J gene is TRBJ2-7, the V gene TRBV7-8; 13 nucleotides agree with TRBD2. The J segment lost 0 bases and the V segment lost 5 bases, leaving 1 base of the junction unmatched. The CDR3 contains 15 residues. The germline gives CDR1 SGHVS, CDR2 FQNEAQ.

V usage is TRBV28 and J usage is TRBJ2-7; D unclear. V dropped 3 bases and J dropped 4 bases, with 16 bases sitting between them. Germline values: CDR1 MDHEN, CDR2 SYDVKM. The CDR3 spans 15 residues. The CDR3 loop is CASSLVVPSSYEQYF. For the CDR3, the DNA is TGTGCCAGCAGTTTGGTAGTCCCTTCATCTTACGAGCAGTACTTC.

The CDR3 spells CASSLGGQGSLINSPLHF. The CDR3 DNA sequence: TGTGCCAGCAGCTTGGGAGGACAAGGGAGCCTAATTAATTCACCCCTCCACTTT. The gene calls are TRBV5-4 and TRBJ1-6; D perhaps matches TRBD1 (5 bases). The V gene's germline CDR1 is SGHNT and CDR2 YYREEE (reference sequence). V lost 0 bases to trimming and J lost 6 bases, with 19 bases between them. The CDR3 is made up of 18 amino acids.

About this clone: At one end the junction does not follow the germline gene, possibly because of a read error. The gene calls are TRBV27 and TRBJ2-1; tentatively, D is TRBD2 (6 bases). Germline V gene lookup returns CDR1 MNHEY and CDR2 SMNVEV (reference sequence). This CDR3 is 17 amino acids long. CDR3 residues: CASGFHPGSGLYNEQFF. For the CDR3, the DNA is TGTGCCAGCGGTTTCCACCCCGGGAGCGGGCTTTACAATGAGCAGTTCTTC.

DNA for the CDR3: TGTGCCAGCAGTTACTCGACAAGATTGAACACTGAAGCTTTCTTT. This codes for CASSYSTRLNTEAFF. The chain carries TRBV6-5 and TRBJ1-1, with D unclear. V was trimmed by 0 bases and J by 0 bases, leaving 8 bases between them. Germline-derived CDR1 and CDR2 are MNHEY and SVGAGI. The length of the CDR3 is 15 residues.

The CDR3 coding sequence is TGTGCCAGCAGCTCAACCCGGGACAGGCGCTCTGGTGGCTACACCTTC. Protein sequence: CASSSTRDRRSGGYTF. V and J are TRBV7-9 and TRBJ1-2, with TRBD1 matching 8 bases. This CDR3 is 16 amino acids long. Germline loops: CDR1 SEHNR, CDR2 FQNEAQ (reference sequence). Trimming at V came to 4 bases and at J to 7 bases, leaving 14 bases not matched to a gene.

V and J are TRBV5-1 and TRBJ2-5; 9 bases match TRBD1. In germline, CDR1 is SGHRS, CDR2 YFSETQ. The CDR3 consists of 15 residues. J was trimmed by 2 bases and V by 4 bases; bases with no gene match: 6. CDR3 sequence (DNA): TGCGCCAGCAGCGCCACAGGGGGCACACAAGAGACCCAGTACTTC. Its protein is CASSATGGTQETQYF. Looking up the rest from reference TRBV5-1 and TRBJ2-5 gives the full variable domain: KAGVTQTPRYLIKTRGQQVTLSCSPISGHRSVSWYQQTPGQGLQFLFEYFSETQRNKGNFPGRFSGRQFSNSRSEMNVSTLELGDSALYLCASSATGGTQETQYFGPGTRLLVL.